This TCR beta chain comes out of a study of OX40 agonist ivuxolimab in advanced cancers. Deletions cut 5 bases from V and 8 bases from J, with 19 bases between. The germline V gene encodes CDR1 SEHNR and CDR2 FQNEAQ (reference sequence). This CDR3 is built from 15 residues. TCRdb's copy holds only in-frame clones and misses some; the assay was immunoSEQ multiplex PCR. The repertoire consists of some 47,000 clones, with 79% occurring once and the leading ten covering under 2%. This sequence was found in an adult with an advanced solid tumor such as melanoma, head and neck, liver or kidney cancer. This specimen consisted of CD4+ or CD8+ T cells sorted from blood, obtained in a trial of the OX40 agonist ivuxolimab. J is TRBJ1-3 and V is TRBV7-9, with a possible D match to TRBD1 (5 bases). The CDR3, as DNA: TGTGCCAGCAGCCGCCCCGGGGGACGGGTGGACACCATATATTTT. Its protein product is CASSRPGGRVDTIYF.